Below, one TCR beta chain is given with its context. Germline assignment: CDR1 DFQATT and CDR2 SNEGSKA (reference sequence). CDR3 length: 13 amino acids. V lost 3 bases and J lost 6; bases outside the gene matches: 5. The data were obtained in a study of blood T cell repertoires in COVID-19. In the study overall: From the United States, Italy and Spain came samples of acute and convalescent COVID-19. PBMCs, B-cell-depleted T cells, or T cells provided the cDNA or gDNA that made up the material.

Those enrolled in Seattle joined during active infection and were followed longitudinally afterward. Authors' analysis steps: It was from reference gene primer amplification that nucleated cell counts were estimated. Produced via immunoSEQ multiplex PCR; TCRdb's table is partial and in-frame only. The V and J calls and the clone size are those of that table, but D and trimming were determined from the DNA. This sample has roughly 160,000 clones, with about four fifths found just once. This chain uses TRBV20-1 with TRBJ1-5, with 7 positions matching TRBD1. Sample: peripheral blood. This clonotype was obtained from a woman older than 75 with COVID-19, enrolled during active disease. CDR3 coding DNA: TGCAGTGCTAGTCCAGGGGGTATTCAGCCCCAGCATTTT. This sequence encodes CSASPGGIQPQHF.